The 14 T cell receptor beta chains listed next were all sequenced from one sample in a study of OX40 agonist ivuxolimab in advanced cancers. Sequencing was performed with immunoSEQ multiplex PCR; in TCRdb, only in-frame clones are kept and a portion is missing. This table has approximately 14,000 clones, 77% appearing once. This specimen consisted of CD4+ or CD8+ T cells sorted from blood, obtained in a trial of the OX40 agonist ivuxolimab. These receptors all come from an adult with an advanced solid tumor such as melanoma, head and neck, liver or kidney cancer.

The chain couples TRBV6-6 to TRBJ2-1; D ambiguous. The CDR3 has 12 residues. The germline CDR1 and CDR2 sequences are MNHNY and SVGAGI (reference sequence). V gave up 0 bases and J gave up 6 bases, with 3 bases separating them. CDR3 nucleotide sequence: TGTGCCAGCAGTTACTCCCGCAATGAGCAGTTCTTC. This codes for CASSYSRNEQFF.

This clone turned up a few times. V and J are TRBV7-3 and TRBJ2-7; possibly TRBD1 for D (6 bases). Germline lookup yields CDR1 SGHTA and CDR2 FQGTGA. The CDR3 totals 14 residues. The V end lost 5 bases, the J end lost 0 bases, and 11 bases lay between the germline ends. The DNA for the CDR3 is TGTGCCAGCAGCCCTCCGGGACACTCCTACGAGCAGTACTTC. Residues: CASSPPGHSYEQYF.

The chain couples TRBV7-2 to TRBJ2-1; tentatively, D is TRBD2 (6 bases). The germline gives CDR1 SGHTA, CDR2 FQGNSA. The CDR3 consists of 16 residues. Trimming left V 0 bases short and J 10 bases short, with 19 bases between. CDR3 residues: CASSLAGVIAAKEQFF. In DNA, the CDR3 is TGTGCCAGCAGCTTAGCGGGAGTGATAGCGGCCAAAGAGCAGTTCTTC. Full variable domain (remainder filled in from reference TRBV7-2 and TRBJ2-1): GAGVSQSPSNKVTEKGKDVELRCDPISGHTALYWYRQSLGQGLEFLIYFQGNSAPDKSGLPSDRFSAERTGGSVSTLTIQRTQQEDSAVYLCASSLAGVIAAKEQFFGPGTRLTVL.

This sequence joins TRBV9 and TRBJ2-7; a weak D match, TRBD2 (5 bases). Per germline, CDR1 SGDLS and CDR2 YYNGEE. The CDR3 loop spans 14 amino acids. V lost 0 bases, J lost 3 bases, and 10 bases lay in between. The CDR3 sequence is CASSVGTSHYEQYF. The CDR3 DNA reads as TGTGCCAGCAGCGTAGGGACTTCCCACTACGAGCAGTACTTC.

The genes are TRBV6-1 and TRBJ2-3, with D possibly being TRBD2 (6 bases). The CDR3 length is 16 residues. V lost 4 bases and J lost 3, with 17 bases in between. Germline loops: CDR1 MNHNS, CDR2 SASEGT. CDR3 sequence: CASSVRLGSGTDTQYF. CDR3 DNA: TGTGCCAGCAGTGTTCGTCTCGGGAGCGGAACAGATACGCAGTATTTT.

The J gene is TRBJ1-2, the V gene TRBV27, with TRBD1 identical over 7 bases. With V trimmed by 5 bases and J by 6 bases, 21 bases remained unmatched. There are 18 residues in the CDR3. Germline V lookup: CDR1 MNHEY, CDR2 SMNVEV (reference sequence). The CDR3 protein is CASSPLPTTGKVFHGYTF. In DNA, the CDR3 is TGTGCCAGCAGTCCTCTTCCTACGACAGGGAAAGTCTTCCATGGCTACACCTTC.

The chain links TRBV5-4 to TRBJ1-2; D is ambiguous. V was clipped by 6 bases and J by 5 bases, with 8 bases between them. There are 11 residues in the CDR3. Germline V gives CDR1 SGHNT, CDR2 YYREEE (reference sequence). CDR3 region: CASTDQYGYTF. As DNA, the CDR3 is TGTGCCAGCACGGACCAATATGGCTACACCTTC.

The V call is TRBV7-9, the J call TRBJ2-7; D perhaps matches TRBD1 (6 bases). Germline CDR1 is SEHNR and CDR2 is FQNEAQ (reference sequence). The CDR3 sequence is 12 residues long. V was pared by 11 bases and J by 2 bases, with 13 bases between. CDR3 region: CAYLRGTYEQYF. DNA for the CDR3: TGTGCCTACCTCAGGGGTACCTACGAGCAGTACTTC.

The rearrangement links TRBV2 to TRBJ2-7; 10 positions match TRBD2. Germline CDR1 and CDR2: SNHLY and FYNNEI. The CDR3 is 14 amino acids. The junction had 4 bases not matched to a gene; V was cut back by 6 bases and J by 2 bases. Written as DNA, the CDR3 is TGTGCCAGCAGCCCCGGACTAGCGGCCTACGAGCAGTACTTC. It yields the protein CASSPGLAAYEQYF.

The chain employs TRBV6-1 and TRBJ2-1; D may correspond to TRBD1 or TRBD2 (5 bases each). This CDR3 comprises 15 residues. Germline CDR1 is MNHNS and CDR2 is SASEGT. V gave up 4 bases and J gave up 3 bases, with 13 bases separating them. CDR3 sequence: CASSGKQGVYNEQFF. CDR3 bases: TGTGCCAGCAGTGGAAAGCAGGGAGTCTACAATGAGCAGTTCTTC.

The chain links TRBV12-5 to TRBJ2-5; D is tentatively TRBD1 or TRBD2 (5 bases each). V shed 6 bases and J shed 11 bases, with 22 bases lying between them. CDR3 length equals 14 residues. Germline CDR1 and CDR2: LGHNT and FRNRAP. The CDR3 nucleotides read TGTGCTAGTGGATCCGGGACGGCTATGAGGGAGCAGTACTTC. Protein sequence: CASGSGTAMREQYF. The full variable domain, completed using reference TRBV12-5 and TRBJ2-5, is DARVTQTPRHKVTEMGQEVTMRCQPILGHNTVFWYRQTMMQGLELLAYFRNRAPLDDSGMPKDRFSAEMPDATLATLKIQPSEPRDSAVYFCASGSGTAMREQYFGPGTRLLVL.

The chain employs TRBV27 and TRBJ2-7; 13 bases align to TRBD2. The CDR3 spans 16 residues. Germline loops: CDR1 MNHEY, CDR2 SMNVEV (reference sequence). V lost 2 bases to trimming and J lost 1 base; unmatched junction nucleotides: 2. The chain's CDR3 is CASSLRGLAGSYEQYF. CDR3 DNA: TGTGCCAGCAGTTTACGGGGACTAGCGGGATCCTACGAGCAGTACTTC.

CDR3 sequence (DNA): TGTGCCAGCAGTGAAGCATTCTCGACTGAAGCTTTCTTT. Translation gives CASSEAFSTEAFF. This sequence joins TRBV6-1 and TRBJ1-1; no definite D call. CDR1 is MNHNS and CDR2 is SASEGT in the germline V gene. Trimming left V 0 bases short and J 5 bases short, with 7 bases between. The CDR3 totals 13 residues.

The chain combines TRBV7-8 with TRBJ1-1, with 7 bases that match TRBD1. The CDR3 spans 15 residues. CDR1 and CDR2 from the germline V gene are SGHVS and FQNEAQ. The V and J ends lost 0 bases and 7 bases, in that order; junction bases with no gene match: 8. The CDR3 DNA reads as TGTGCCAGCAGCTTAGCGGGGTGGGGGACAGTTGAAGCTTTCTTT. Translated: CASSLAGWGTVEAFF.